This T cell receptor beta chain is drawn from a study of T cell repertoires in cytomegalovirus infection. On the study more broadly: CMV infection and matching HLA type were both indicated by public TCR beta signatures. General study results and limits: The ex vivo response was dominated by HLA-C-restricted CMV-specific TCR beta clonotypes.

TCRdb re-called the reads with MiXCR, one entry per CDR3 protein. Of 640,000 or so distinct CDR3 sequences listed, around a third are singletons. Of note for this clonotype: Its antigen remains unknown.

V shed 7 bases and J shed 5 bases, with 9 bases lying between them. This CDR3 is 12 amino acids long. Germline V gene lookup returns CDR1 MDHEN and CDR2 SYDVKM. Sequenced material: cultured PBMCs, taken from culture after CMV antigen stimulation. The chain links TRBV28 to TRBJ1-5; D is ambiguous. This receptor was taken from a human donor in good health (CMV status not recorded). Some clones in this sample may be carry-over from other donors' samples. CDR3 sequence: CASTAVDQPQHF. Here the CDR3 DNA reads TGTGCCAGCACCGCGGTCGATCAGCCCCAGCATTTT.